This entry concerns a single T cell receptor (beta chain). No antigen is known for it. Assay used: immunoSEQ multiplex PCR; TCRdb lists only in-frame clones, some missing. The table lists approximately 10,000 clones. Per the germline V gene, CDR1 is SGHAT and CDR2 is FQNNGV. This CDR3 spans 14 amino acids. The entry carries no DNA sequence. The data belong to a study of synovial regulatory T cells in juvenile arthritis. Findings and caveats of the study: Synovial Treg CDR3 sequences overlapped more with iaTregs than other circulating Tregs.

Donors were about 11 juvenile idiopathic arthritis patients with active disease, 3 polyarticular and 8 oligoarticular. Median age approximately 12 years (about 2.1-22.9); median disease duration approximately seven years (0.2-19.1). Source material: Treg cells from blood. Sample subset: remaining (HLA-DR-negative) circulating blood Treg cells. The V call is TRBV11-2, the J call TRBJ1-1; TCRdb gives TRBD1 as the D gene, but with no DNA this cannot be confirmed. The TCR sequence derives from a donor aged 2-29 years with juvenile idiopathic arthritis. CDR3 in amino acids: CASSLTGGITEAFF.